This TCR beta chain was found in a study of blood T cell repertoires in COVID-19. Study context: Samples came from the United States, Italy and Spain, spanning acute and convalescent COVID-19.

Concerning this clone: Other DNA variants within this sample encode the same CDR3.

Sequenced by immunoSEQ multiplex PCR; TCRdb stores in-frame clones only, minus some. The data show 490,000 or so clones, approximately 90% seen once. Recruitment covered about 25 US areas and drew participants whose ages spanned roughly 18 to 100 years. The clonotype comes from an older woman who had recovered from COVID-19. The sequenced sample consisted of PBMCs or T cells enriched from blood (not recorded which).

The CDR3 sequence is CASSQTYEQYV. CDR3 nucleotide sequence: TGTGCCAGCAGCCAAACCTACGAGCAGTACGTC. V is TRBV6-5 and J is TRBJ2-7; no definite D call. Trimming took off 6 bases at V and 2 bases at J, with 5 bases between the two ends. This CDR3 region has 11 residues. Germline V gene data show CDR1 as MNHEY and CDR2 as SVGAGI.